This T cell receptor beta chain is from a study of persistence of HIV-infected CD4 T cells. About this clone itself: Antigen: not known.

This was the immunoSEQ version 4 assay in survey mode. Repertoires were generated with immunoSEQ multiplex PCR, while TCRdb's copy carries only in-frame clones and drops some. This table holds some 30,000 clones, over 65% found once. Stimulation used approximately 9.6 ug/mL lysate from CMV-infected fibroblasts. CD40L-negative CD69-negative CD45RO-high memory CD4+ T cells were sorted as populations depleted of antigen-responding cells. Germline-derived CDR1 and CDR2 are MNHEY and SVGAGI. This CDR3 is built from 15 residues. Trimming took off 0 bases at V and 6 bases at J, with 11 bases between the two ends.

This specimen consisted of CD4+ T cells sorted from PBMCs after roughly 18-hour stimulation, obtained from a patient who received antiretroviral therapy. This chain connects TRBV6-5 to TRBJ1-4, with D uncertain. The sequence derives from an adult woman with HIV who was CMV-seropositive. This chain's CDR3 is CASSYSRDGDEKLFF. DNA for the CDR3: TGTGCCAGCAGTTACTCGAGGGATGGGGATGAAAAACTGTTTTTT.